Shown below are 18 T cell receptor beta chains from a single sample sequenced in a study of cytomegalovirus exposure and HLA in healthy donors. It was with 60 Vbeta and 13 Jbeta primers that the PCR ran. Data came from immunoSEQ multiplex PCR; TCRdb stores just in-frame clones and leaves some out. The profile shows about 220,000 clones, 82% of them singletons. Sequencing was carried out using PBMCs. The receptors were sampled from a man aged 40-55 years in good health and CMV-seropositive.

Only a few counts were recorded for this clone. The rearrangement joins TRBV5-1 to TRBJ2-1, with TRBD1 identical over 8 bases. Unmatched junction bases numbered 3, after V lost 0 bases and J lost 4 bases. The CDR3 runs to 15 residues. CDR1 and CDR2 from the germline V gene are SGHRS and YFSETQ. For the CDR3, the DNA is TGCGCCAGCAGCTTGGCACAGGGGGTATACAATGAGCAGTTCTTC. Protein: CASSLAQGVYNEQFF.

The chain is built from TRBV4-1 and TRBJ2-7; 9 bases agree with TRBD1. The germline CDR1 and CDR2 sequences are MGHRA and YSYEKL. V lost 4 bases and J lost 2; bases outside the gene matches: 0. The CDR3 consists of 13 residues. Written as DNA, the CDR3 is TGCGCCAGCAGCCGGACAGGGGCCTACGAGCAGTACTTC. Translated, it gives CASSRTGAYEQYF.

V is TRBV5-4 and J is TRBJ2-3; 7 bases map to TRBD2. The V and J ends lost 1 base and 3 bases, in that order; junction bases with no gene match: 8. CDR3 length equals 16 residues. Germline-derived CDR1 and CDR2 are SGHNT and YYREEE (reference sequence). The chain's CDR3 is CASSLTPVGGTDTQYF. The CDR3 coding sequence is TGTGCCAGCAGCTTGACCCCCGTGGGGGGGACAGATACGCAGTATTTT. Drawing the rest from reference TRBV5-4 and TRBJ2-3, the complete variable domain is ETGVTQSPTHLIKTRGQQVTLRCSSQSGHNTVSWYQQALGQGPQFIFQYYREEENGRGNFPPRFSGLQFPNYSSELNVNALELDDSALYLCASSLTPVGGTDTQYFGPGTRLTVL.

This chain links TRBV6-5 with TRBJ2-7; 9 bases are a match to TRBD1. Germline V gives CDR1 MNHEY, CDR2 SVGAGI. The V segment lost 11 bases and the J segment 2 bases; nucleotides outside the gene matches: 4. The CDR3 is made up of 12 amino acids. The CDR3 DNA reads TGTGCCGCCGGGACAGGGCCCTACGAGCAGTACTTC. Amino acid sequence: CAAGTGPYEQYF.

The rearrangement joins TRBV19 to TRBJ2-7; 8 bases line up with TRBD2. The CDR3 length is 14 residues. The V segment lost 5 bases and the J segment 6 bases; nucleotides outside the gene matches: 9. The V gene's germline CDR1 is LNHDA and CDR2 SQIVND (reference sequence). This chain's CDR3 is CASSPSAAGGEQYV. CDR3 sequence (DNA): TGTGCCAGTAGTCCCTCAGCGGCGGGAGGCGAGCAGTACGTC.

The chain employs TRBV30 and TRBJ1-3; D remains ambiguous. Germline V gene lookup returns CDR1 GTSNPN and CDR2 SVGIG (reference sequence). CDR3 length: 13 residues. V was pared by 5 bases and J by 0 bases, with 8 bases between. The DNA for the CDR3 is TGTGCCTGGGCACAGATCTCTGGAAACACCATATATTTT. This translates into CAWAQISGNTIYF.

The rearrangement links TRBV7-6 to TRBJ2-1; TRBD2 matches at 14 bases. Germline V gives CDR1 SGHVS, CDR2 FNYEAQ. Losses at the gene ends were 3 bases for V and 6 bases for J; bases not matched to a gene: 4. CDR3 length: 16 amino acids. CDR3 in DNA: TGTGCCAGCAGCTTGGGACTAGCGGGAGTATTCAATGAGCAGTTCTTC. The encoded protein is CASSLGLAGVFNEQFF.

This sequence joins TRBV4-1 and TRBJ2-7; the D is unclear. The germline V gene has CDR1 MGHRA and CDR2 YSYEKL. The CDR3 is made up of 13 amino acids. Trimming took off 3 bases at V and 3 bases at J, with 9 bases between the two ends. The CDR3 DNA sequence: TGCGCCAGCAGCCAGCTATCTAACTACGAGCAGTACTTC. It yields the protein CASSQLSNYEQYF.

This chain uses TRBV19 with TRBJ1-2; D may be TRBD1 (5 bases). The CDR3 contains 14 residues. Between the trimmed V and J ends, which lost 4 bases and 7 bases, there was a span of 16 bases. The germline V gene encodes CDR1 LNHDA and CDR2 SQIVND (reference sequence). CDR3 DNA: TGTGCCAGTAGTACGCTCCGGGACTCATCTGGCTACACCTTC. It translates to CASSTLRDSSGYTF.

This chain uses TRBV25-1 with TRBJ2-7; 10 nucleotides align to TRBD2. The V and J ends lost 4 bases and 3 bases, in that order; junction bases with no gene match: 9. This CDR3 has 16 amino acids. In germline, CDR1 is MGHDK, CDR2 SYGVNS. CDR3 in amino acids: CASSGLAGSFIYEQYF. Here the CDR3 DNA reads TGTGCCAGCAGTGGACTAGCGGGCTCATTTATCTACGAGCAGTACTTC.

The gene calls are TRBV11-3 and TRBJ2-3; 10 bases fit TRBD2. Germline V gene lookup returns CDR1 SGHNT and CDR2 YENEEA. This CDR3 comprises 15 residues. Germline trimming cut 2 bases from V and 1 base from J; bases unmatched to any gene: 0. Here the CDR3 DNA reads TGTGCCAGCAGCTTACTAGCGGGGGGCACAGATACGCAGTATTTT. This encodes CASSLLAGGTDTQYF. Variable domain in full (rest from reference TRBV11-3 and TRBJ2-3): EAGVVQSPRYKIIEKKQPVAFWCNPISGHNTLYWYLQNLGQGPELLIRYENEEAVDDSQLPKDRFSAERLKGVDSTLKIQPAELGDSAVYLCASSLLAGGTDTQYFGPGTRLTVL.

The CDR3 is CASSRESGRAFF. The CDR3 coding sequence is TGTGCCAGCAGCCGTGAGTCGGGTCGAGCTTTCTTT. The V gene is TRBV6-5, the J gene TRBJ1-1; D ambiguous. Trimming took 6 bases from V and 10 from J, leaving 15 bases between them. Looked up from germline, CDR1 is MNHEY and CDR2 is SVGAGI. This CDR3 is built from 12 residues.

The V gene is TRBV11-2, the J gene TRBJ2-5, with 9 bases that match TRBD1. The CDR3 covers 17 residues. Germline CDR1 and CDR2: SGHAT and FQNNGV. The trim removed 4 bases at V and 4 bases at J, leaving 13 bases unmatched. CDR3 sequence: CASSSPSGTGLGETQYF. DNA of the CDR3: TGTGCCAGCAGCTCCCCTTCCGGGACAGGGTTGGGAGAGACCCAGTACTTC. Based on the CDR3 plus reference TRBV11-2 and TRBJ2-5, the full variable domain is EAGVAQSPRYKIIEKRQSVAFWCNPISGHATLYWYQQILGQGPKLLIQFQNNGVVDDSQLPKDRFSAERLKGVDSTLKIQPAKLEDSAVYLCASSSPSGTGLGETQYFGPGTRLLVL.

The chain employs TRBV19 and TRBJ1-1; D gene uncertain. Germline values: CDR1 LNHDA, CDR2 SQIVND (reference sequence). The CDR3 is 13 residues long. V lost 1 base and J 7 bases, leaving 10 bases between the germline ends. CDR3 nucleotides: TGTGCCAGTAGTATAGGTACTGGAGTTGAAGCTTTCTTT. It is translated as CASSIGTGVEAFF.

This clone has more than one count but fewer than ten. This sequence joins TRBV7-3 and TRBJ2-3; 8 bases agree with TRBD1. Germline CDR1 SGHTA, CDR2 FQGTGA. The CDR3 runs 16 residues. V shed 5 bases, J shed 6 bases, and the junction held 13 bases outside the gene matches. The CDR3 DNA reads TGTGCCAGCAGCCTCGGGACAGGTCTCCGGGGGGATACGCAGTATTTT. Amino acid sequence: CASSLGTGLRGDTQYF.

This rearrangement joins TRBV30 to TRBJ1-2; 7 bases align to TRBD1. V was clipped by 1 base and J by 5 bases; unmatched bases: 4. This CDR3 region has 13 residues. CDR1 is GTSNPN, CDR2 SVGIG, per germline (reference sequence). The chain's CDR3 is CAWSGTGPYGYTF. As DNA, the CDR3 is TGTGCCTGGAGTGGGACAGGCCCATATGGCTACACCTTC.

The chain is built from TRBV2 and TRBJ1-5; 9 bases align to TRBD1. Germline loops: CDR1 SNHLY, CDR2 FYNNEI. This CDR3 region has 15 residues. V lost 5 bases to trimming and J lost 11 bases; unmatched junction nucleotides: 13. CDR3 sequence (DNA): TGTGCCAGCAGTCCGGACAGGGGCCTTGGGGGGACCCAGCATTTT. Protein sequence: CASSPDRGLGGTQHF.

This chain uses TRBV5-4 with TRBJ1-1; 8 bases align to TRBD1. Germline trimming cut 5 bases from V and 0 bases from J; bases unmatched to any gene: 6. Germline V gene sequence: CDR1 SGHNT, CDR2 YYREEE (reference sequence). The CDR3 contains 15 residues. Here the CDR3 DNA reads TGTGCCAGCAGTCAGACAGGGGACCTGAACACTGAAGCTTTCTTT. It encodes CASSQTGDLNTEAFF.